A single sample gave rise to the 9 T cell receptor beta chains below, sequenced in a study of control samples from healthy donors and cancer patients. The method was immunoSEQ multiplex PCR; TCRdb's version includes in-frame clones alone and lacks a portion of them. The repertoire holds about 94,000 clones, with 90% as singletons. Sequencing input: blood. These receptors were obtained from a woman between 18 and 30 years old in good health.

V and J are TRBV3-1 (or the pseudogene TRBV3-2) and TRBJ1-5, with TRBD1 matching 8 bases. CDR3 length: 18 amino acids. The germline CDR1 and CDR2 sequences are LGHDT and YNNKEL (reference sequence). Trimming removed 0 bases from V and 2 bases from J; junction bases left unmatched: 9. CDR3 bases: TGTGCCAGCAGCCAAGATAGGACAGGGCGGATGGGCAATCAGCCCCAGCATTTT. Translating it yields CASSQDRTGRMGNQPQHF.

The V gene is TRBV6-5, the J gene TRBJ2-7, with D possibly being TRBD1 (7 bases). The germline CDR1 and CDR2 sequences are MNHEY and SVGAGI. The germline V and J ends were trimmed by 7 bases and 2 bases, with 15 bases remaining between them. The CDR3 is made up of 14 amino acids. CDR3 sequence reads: CASTEGRGAYEQYF. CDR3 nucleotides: TGTGCCAGCACCGAAGGCAGGGGGGCCTACGAGCAGTACTTC.

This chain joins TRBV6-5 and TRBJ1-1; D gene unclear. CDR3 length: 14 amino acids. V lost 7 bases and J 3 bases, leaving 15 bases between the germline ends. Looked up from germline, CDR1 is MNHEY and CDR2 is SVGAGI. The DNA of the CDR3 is TGTGCCAGCACCTATACAAGAGACGACACTGAAGCTTTCTTT. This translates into CASTYTRDDTEAFF.

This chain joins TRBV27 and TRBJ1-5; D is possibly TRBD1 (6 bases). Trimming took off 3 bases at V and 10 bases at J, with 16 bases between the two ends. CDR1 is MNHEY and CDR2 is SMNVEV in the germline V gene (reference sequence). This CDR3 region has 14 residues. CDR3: CASSFYGGGEPQHF. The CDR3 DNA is TGTGCCAGCAGTTTTTACGGAGGGGGGGAACCCCAGCATTTT.

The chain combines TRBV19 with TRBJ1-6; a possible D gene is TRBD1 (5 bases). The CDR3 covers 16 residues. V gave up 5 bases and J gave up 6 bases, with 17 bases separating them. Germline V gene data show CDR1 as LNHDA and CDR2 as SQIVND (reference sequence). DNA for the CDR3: TGTGCCAGTAGTGGGGGTCGACAGAACTTTAATTCACCCCTCCACTTT. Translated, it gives CASSGGRQNFNSPLHF.

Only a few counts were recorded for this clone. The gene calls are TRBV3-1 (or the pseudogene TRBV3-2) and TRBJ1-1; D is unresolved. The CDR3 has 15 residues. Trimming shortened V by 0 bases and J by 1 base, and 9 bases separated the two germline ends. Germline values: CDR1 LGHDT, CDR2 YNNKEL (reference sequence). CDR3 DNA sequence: TGTGCCAGCAGCCAAGATCTGAATCCGAACACTGAAGCTTTCTTT. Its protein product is CASSQDLNPNTEAFF.

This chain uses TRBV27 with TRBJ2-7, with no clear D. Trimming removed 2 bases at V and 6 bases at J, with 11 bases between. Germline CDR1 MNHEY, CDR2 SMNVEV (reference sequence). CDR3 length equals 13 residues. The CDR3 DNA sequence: TGTGCCAGCAGTTTAAGTCCTTTCACCGAGCAGTACTTC. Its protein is CASSLSPFTEQYF.

The CDR3 DNA reads as TGTGCCAGCAGAGAGGGGGCGTTTGGCACAGATACGCAGTATTTT. Residues: CASREGAFGTDTQYF. The chain uses TRBV6-5 and TRBJ2-3; TRBD1 matches at 7 bases. Germline V gives CDR1 MNHEY, CDR2 SVGAGI. The CDR3 is 15 amino acids. J gave up 1 base and V 6 bases, and 7 bases lay outside the gene matches.

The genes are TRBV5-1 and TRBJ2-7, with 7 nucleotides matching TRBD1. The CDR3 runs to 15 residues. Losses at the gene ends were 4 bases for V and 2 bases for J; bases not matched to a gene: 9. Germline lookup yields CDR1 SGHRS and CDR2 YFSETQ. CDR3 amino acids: CASSVTGTDAYEQYF. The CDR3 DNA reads TGCGCCAGCAGCGTAACCGGGACAGATGCCTACGAGCAGTACTTC. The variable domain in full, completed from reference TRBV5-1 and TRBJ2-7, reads KAGVTQTPRYLIKTRGQQVTLSCSPISGHRSVSWYQQTPGQGLQFLFEYFSETQRNKGNFPGRFSGRQFSNSRSEMNVSTLELGDSALYLCASSVTGTDAYEQYFGPGTRLTVT.